These T cell receptor beta chains were read from a single sample in a study of blood T cell repertoires in COVID-19. Sequencing used immunoSEQ multiplex PCR; TCRdb keeps in-frame clones, though not all of them. The sample comprises tens of thousands of clones, roughly 77% of which are singletons, and around 9.2% rests with the top ten. The sequenced material came from peripheral blood. The receptors were sampled from a human donor in a cohort sampled during active COVID-19. The CDR3 runs from the conserved cysteine through the conserved F or W. Fields, in order: clone size, J gene, D gene, V gene, CDR3 protein, CDR3 DNA. The D gene is left open where the match is weak. Size is omitted from some rows. Given values are once, few, many or a class for expanded clones.

abundance: NA; j_gene: TRBJ1-4; d_gene: TRBD1; v_gene: TRBV5-1; CDR3aa: CASSTGQGKEKLFF; CDR3nt: TGCGCCAGCAGCACCGGACAGGGAAAGGAAAAACTGTTTTTT
abundance: NA; j_gene: TRBJ1-1; d_gene: NA; v_gene: TRBV5-1; CDR3aa: CASSLDGYEAFF; CDR3nt: TGCGCCAGCAGCTTGGACGGTTATGAAGCTTTCTTT
abundance: NA; j_gene: TRBJ1-5; d_gene: TRBD1; v_gene: TRBV4-3; CDR3aa: CASSQERTGWDQPQHF; CDR3nt: TGCGCCAGCAGCCAAGAGCGGACAGGGTGGGATCAGCCCCAGCATTTT
abundance: NA; j_gene: TRBJ1-2; d_gene: NA; v_gene: TRBV2; CDR3aa: CASSERQPNYGYTF; CDR3nt: TGTGCCAGCAGTGAACGACAGCCCAACTATGGCTACACCTTC
abundance: few; j_gene: TRBJ1-4; d_gene: TRBD1; v_gene: TRBV5-6; CDR3aa: CASSLPGQGAEKLFF; CDR3nt: TGTGCCAGCAGCTTACCGGGACAGGGGGCGGAAAAACTGTTTTTT
abundance: NA; j_gene: TRBJ1-2; d_gene: TRBD1; v_gene: TRBV19; CDR3aa: CASSVPRDSHYGYTF; CDR3nt: TGTGCCAGTAGCGTACCCCGGGACAGTCACTATGGCTACACCTTC
abundance: NA; j_gene: TRBJ1-2; d_gene: TRBD1; v_gene: TRBV15; CDR3aa: CATSRVRDRDDGYTF; CDR3nt: TGTGCCACCAGCAGAGTTCGGGACAGGGATGACGGCTACACCTTC
abundance: NA; j_gene: TRBJ2-2; d_gene: NA; v_gene: TRBV18; CDR3aa: CASSPSGIRTGELFF; CDR3nt: TGTGCCAGCTCACCAAGCGGAATAAGAACCGGGGAGCTGTTTTTT
abundance: NA; j_gene: TRBJ2-2; d_gene: TRBD2; v_gene: TRBV18; CDR3aa: CASSLPLAGGSTGELFF; CDR3nt: TGTGCCAGCTCGCTACCCCTAGCGGGAGGATCCACCGGGGAGCTGTTTTTT
abundance: NA; j_gene: TRBJ1-5; d_gene: NA; v_gene: TRBV28; CDR3aa: CASSLMGNQGSGQPQHF; CDR3nt: TGTGCCAGCAGTTTAATGGGGAATCAGGGCTCCGGTCAGCCCCAGCATTTT
abundance: NA; j_gene: TRBJ2-7; d_gene: TRBD2; v_gene: TRBV28; CDR3aa: CASTGTRISYEQYF; CDR3nt: TGTGCCAGCACCGGGACTAGGATCTCCTACGAGCAGTACTTC
abundance: NA; j_gene: TRBJ2-3; d_gene: NA; v_gene: TRBV14; CDR3aa: CASSRAGDTQYF; CDR3nt: TGTGCCAGCAGCCGGGCTGGAGATACGCAGTATTTT
abundance: NA; j_gene: TRBJ2-7; d_gene: NA; v_gene: TRBV6-5; CDR3aa: CASSPGSSYEQYF; CDR3nt: TGTGCCAGCAGTCCCGGGAGCTCCTACGAGCAGTACTTC
abundance: NA; j_gene: TRBJ2-7; d_gene: NA; v_gene: TRBV11-2; CDR3aa: CASSGSMTGPYEQYF; CDR3nt: TGTGCCAGCAGCGGTTCCATGACAGGTCCCTACGAGCAGTACTTC
abundance: NA; j_gene: TRBJ1-6; d_gene: NA; v_gene: TRBV13; CDR3aa: CASSSRQVESSPLHF; CDR3nt: TGTGCCAGCAGTTCTCGACAGGTCGAAAGTTCACCCCTCCACTTT
abundance: NA; j_gene: TRBJ1-1; d_gene: NA; v_gene: TRBV6-5; CDR3aa: CASTSGPNTEAFF; CDR3nt: TGTGCCAGCACCTCGGGTCCGAACACTGAAGCTTTCTTT
abundance: NA; j_gene: TRBJ1-1; d_gene: NA; v_gene: TRBV5-1; CDR3aa: CASSLGFGNTEAFF; CDR3nt: TGCGCCAGCAGCTTGGGGTTCGGGAACACTGAAGCTTTCTTT
abundance: NA; j_gene: TRBJ2-1; d_gene: NA; v_gene: TRBV11-2; CDR3aa: CASSLGGDSIYNEQFF; CDR3nt: TGTGCCAGCAGCTTAGGAGGGGACTCAATATACAATGAGCAGTTCTTC
abundance: NA; j_gene: TRBJ2-1; d_gene: TRBD2; v_gene: TRBV7-8; CDR3aa: CASSLGRLAGVSNEQFF; CDR3nt: TGTGCCAGCAGCTTAGGTCGATTAGCGGGAGTGTCGAATGAGCAGTTCTTC
abundance: few; j_gene: TRBJ1-3; d_gene: NA; v_gene: TRBV7-2; CDR3aa: CASSLMAADSGNTIYF; CDR3nt: TGTGCCAGCAGCCTTATGGCAGCGGACTCTGGAAACACCATATATTTT
abundance: NA; j_gene: TRBJ2-7; d_gene: NA; v_gene: TRBV6-1; CDR3aa: CASSEAREQYF; CDR3nt: TGTGCCAGCAGTGAGGCCCGCGAGCAGTACTTC
abundance: NA; j_gene: TRBJ2-7; d_gene: TRBD1; v_gene: TRBV6-5; CDR3aa: CASTRDRGSYEQYF; CDR3nt: TGTGCCAGCACCCGGGACAGGGGGTCCTACGAGCAGTACTTC
abundance: NA; j_gene: TRBJ2-3; d_gene: NA; v_gene: TRBV3-1/TRBV3-2; CDR3aa: CASSQDLWTTTDTQYF; CDR3nt: TGTGCCAGCAGCCAAGATCTTTGGACTACCACAGATACGCAGTATTTT
abundance: NA; j_gene: TRBJ2-3; d_gene: NA; v_gene: TRBV7-8; CDR3aa: CASSPSTGNGGTDTQYF; CDR3nt: TGTGCCAGCAGCCCATCGACAGGCAACGGAGGCACAGATACGCAGTATTTT
abundance: NA; j_gene: TRBJ1-4; d_gene: TRBD1; v_gene: TRBV11-2; CDR3aa: CASSLGQGDEKLFF; CDR3nt: TGTGCCAGCAGCCTTGGACAGGGGGATGAAAAACTGTTTTTT
abundance: NA; j_gene: TRBJ1-2; d_gene: NA; v_gene: TRBV5-5; CDR3aa: CASSLTSGHYGYTF; CDR3nt: TGTGCCAGCAGCCTGACATCAGGGCACTATGGCTACACCTTC
abundance: NA; j_gene: TRBJ2-7; d_gene: TRBD2; v_gene: TRBV10-3; CDR3aa: CAISESGTSGRGGYF; CDR3nt: TGTGCCATCAGTGAGTCAGGGACTAGCGGGAGGGGAGGCTACTTC
abundance: NA; j_gene: TRBJ2-5; d_gene: NA; v_gene: TRBV19; CDR3aa: CASSLKETQYF; CDR3nt: TGTGCCAGTAGTCTTAAAGAGACCCAGTACTTC
abundance: NA; j_gene: TRBJ2-1; d_gene: TRBD2; v_gene: TRBV19; CDR3aa: CASSPLAEASGEQFF; CDR3nt: TGTGCCAGTAGTCCACTAGCGGAGGCTTCAGGTGAGCAGTTCTTC
abundance: NA; j_gene: TRBJ1-1; d_gene: TRBD1; v_gene: TRBV18; CDR3aa: CASSRDRVRTEAFF; CDR3nt: TGTGCCAGCTCACGAGACAGGGTGAGGACTGAAGCTTTCTTT
abundance: NA; j_gene: TRBJ1-5; d_gene: NA; v_gene: TRBV30; CDR3aa: CAWSVGGASNQPQHF; CDR3nt: TGTGCCTGGAGTGTAGGAGGGGCTAGCAATCAGCCCCAGCATTTT
abundance: NA; j_gene: TRBJ2-7; d_gene: NA; v_gene: TRBV11-2; CDR3aa: CASSLGDQGPYYEQYF; CDR3nt: TGTGCCAGCAGCTTAGGCGACCAGGGTCCCTACTACGAGCAGTACTTC
abundance: once; j_gene: TRBJ2-7; d_gene: TRBD1; v_gene: TRBV18; CDR3aa: CASSLSRDRGFGTYEQYF; CDR3nt: TGTGCCAGCTCTCTGTCCAGGGACAGGGGATTCGGAACCTACGAGCAGTACTTC
abundance: NA; j_gene: TRBJ1-1; d_gene: NA; v_gene: TRBV29-1; CDR3aa: CTYLQGTEAFF; CDR3nt: TGCACGTACTTACAGGGCACTGAAGCTTTCTTT
abundance: NA; j_gene: TRBJ1-2; d_gene: NA; v_gene: TRBV2; CDR3aa: CASSESRAGTHNYGYTF; CDR3nt: TGTGCCAGCAGTGAATCTCGGGCAGGGACACATAACTATGGCTACACCTTC
abundance: NA; j_gene: TRBJ2-1; d_gene: TRBD2; v_gene: TRBV30; CDR3aa: CAWGGGSGRAHNEQFF; CDR3nt: TGTGCCTGGGGAGGGGGGAGCGGGAGGGCCCACAATGAGCAGTTCTTC
abundance: NA; j_gene: TRBJ1-2; d_gene: TRBD1; v_gene: TRBV7-9; CDR3aa: CASSSRDRVSVYGYTF; CDR3nt: TGTGCCAGCAGCTCCCGGGACAGGGTATCGGTCTATGGCTACACCTTC
abundance: once; j_gene: TRBJ2-7; d_gene: NA; v_gene: TRBV28; CDR3aa: CASSLEGRSYEQYF; CDR3nt: TGTGCCAGCAGTTTGGAGGGAAGGTCCTACGAGCAGTACTTC
abundance: NA; j_gene: TRBJ2-7; d_gene: TRBD1; v_gene: TRBV11-2; CDR3aa: CASSSDRGLYEQYF; CDR3nt: TGTGCCAGCAGCTCGGACAGGGGTCTATACGAGCAGTACTTC
abundance: NA; j_gene: TRBJ1-1; d_gene: TRBD1; v_gene: TRBV6-5; CDR3aa: CASTMTGDTEAFF; CDR3nt: TGTGCCAGCACCATGACAGGGGACACTGAAGCTTTCTTT